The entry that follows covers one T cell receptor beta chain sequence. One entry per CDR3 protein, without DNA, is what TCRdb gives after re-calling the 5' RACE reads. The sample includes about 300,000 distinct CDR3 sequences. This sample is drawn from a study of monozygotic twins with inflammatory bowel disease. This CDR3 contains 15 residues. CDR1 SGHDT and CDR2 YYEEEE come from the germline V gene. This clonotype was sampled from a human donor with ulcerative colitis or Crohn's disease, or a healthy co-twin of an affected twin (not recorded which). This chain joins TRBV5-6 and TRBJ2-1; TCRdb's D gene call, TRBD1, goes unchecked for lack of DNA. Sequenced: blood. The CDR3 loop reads CASSNTGGGYNEQFF.